What follows describes a single T cell receptor (beta chain). Its antigen is unknown. This entry is derived from a study of cytomegalovirus exposure and HLA in healthy donors. Study-level findings and limits: In a later analysis, at a false discovery rate of 0.05, 16,951 TCR beta sequences matched HLA alleles.

Trimming removed 5 bases from V and 5 bases from J, with 20 bases in between. The germline V gene has CDR1 SGHRS and CDR2 YFSETQ. This CDR3 has 16 amino acids. The PCR had 60 Vbeta and 13 Jbeta primers. Profiled with immunoSEQ multiplex PCR; TCRdb holds only in-frame clones, not every one. The data show 110,000 to 150,000 clones, around 79% seen once. The specimen sequenced was PBMCs. The source of this sequence is a male donor in good health and CMV-seronegative. The V gene is TRBV5-1, the J gene TRBJ2-1, with D possibly matching TRBD2 (5 bases). The CDR3, as DNA: TGCGCCAGCAGACTTCTTCCCCGGGATTCCAACAATGAGCAGTTCTTC. Its translation: CASRLLPRDSNNEQFF. Drawing the rest from reference TRBV5-1 and TRBJ2-1, the complete variable domain is KAGVTQTPRYLIKTRGQQVTLSCSPISGHRSVSWYQQTPGQGLQFLFEYFSETQRNKGNFPGRFSGRQFSNSRSEMNVSTLELGDSALYLCASRLLPRDSNNEQFFGPGTRLTVL.